The 13 T cell receptor beta chains reported below all come from one sample, sequenced in a study of PD-1 blockade in classical Hodgkin lymphoma. All patients experienced relapse after autologous stem cell transplantation, and brentuximab vedotin exposure was variable. Profiled with immunoSEQ multiplex PCR; TCRdb holds only in-frame clones, not every one. This table has some 6,900 clones, 76% appearing once. Sequencing was performed on peripheral blood mononuclear cells (PBMCs), taken before the second cycle of nivolumab. The receptors here all came from a human donor with classical Hodgkin lymphoma.

The V and J genes are TRBV10-3 and TRBJ2-7; D is perhaps TRBD2 (5 bases). V was cut by 0 bases and J by 2 bases, with 11 bases left in between. The CDR3 runs 15 residues. Per the germline V gene, CDR1 is ENHRY and CDR2 is SYGVKD. CDR3 residues: CAISESTSPTYEQYF. Here the CDR3 DNA reads TGTGCCATCAGTGAGTCTACTAGTCCCACCTACGAGCAGTACTTC.

For the CDR3, the DNA is TGTGCCATCAGTGAGTCACCAGGGGGCACAGATACGCAGTATTTT. This gives the protein CAISESPGGTDTQYF. The V gene is TRBV10-3, the J gene TRBJ2-3; the D gene is possibly TRBD1 (6 bases). The germline gives CDR1 ENHRY, CDR2 SYGVKD. V was pared by 0 bases and J by 1 base, with 8 bases between. The CDR3 consists of 15 residues.

This clone has only a few counts. The J gene is TRBJ2-1, the V gene TRBV5-1, with TRBD2 matching 13 bases. CDR1 and CDR2 from the germline V gene are SGHRS and YFSETQ. V lost 2 bases and J lost 4; bases outside the gene matches: 3. The CDR3 runs 16 residues. The CDR3 region has the DNA TGCGCCAGCAGCTTCCGGACTAGCGGGGGTTACAATGAGCAGTTCTTC. This gives the protein CASSFRTSGGYNEQFF. Full variable domain (outside the CDR3, taken from reference TRBV5-1 and TRBJ2-1): KAGVTQTPRYLIKTRGQQVTLSCSPISGHRSVSWYQQTPGQGLQFLFEYFSETQRNKGNFPGRFSGRQFSNSRSEMNVSTLELGDSALYLCASSFRTSGGYNEQFFGPGTRLTVL.

About this clone: One end of the junction does not line up with germline, which may come from a read error. The chain links TRBV19 to TRBJ2-6; D is undetermined. The CDR3 length is 18 residues. The V gene's germline CDR1 is LNHDA and CDR2 SQIVND (reference sequence). CDR3 in DNA: TGTGCCAGTAGTCGAACCGTGACAAATCACAAGTCGGGCCAACGTCCTGATTTC. Translating gives CASSRTVTNHKSGQRPDF.

V and J are TRBV28 and TRBJ1-1; TRBD1 is a possible D gene (5 bases). Germline values: CDR1 MDHEN, CDR2 SYDVKM. The CDR3 consists of 13 residues. The V end lost 8 bases, the J end lost 4 bases, and 14 bases lay between the germline ends. CDR3 sequence: CASYEGRSTEAFF. The CDR3 DNA sequence: TGTGCCAGCTACGAGGGGAGGAGCACTGAAGCTTTCTTT.

In regard to this clone: The junction and the germline gene differ at one end; a read error may be behind it. V is TRBV7-7 and J is TRBJ2-1; no clear D gene. This CDR3 contains 14 residues. The germline V gene has CDR1 SSHAT and CDR2 FNYEAQ (reference sequence). The CDR3 bases are TGTGCTAGCAGCCCCATTCCGGCCTACAATGAGCAGTTCTTC. It translates to CASSPIPAYNEQFF.

The V gene is TRBV6-4, the J gene TRBJ1-4, with D perhaps matching TRBD1 (5 bases). The CDR3 totals 15 residues. The V and J ends lost 0 bases and 3 bases respectively, with 8 bases between them. Germline loops: CDR1 MRHNA, CDR2 SNTAGT. This CDR3 is CASSDSGGANEKLFF. As DNA, the CDR3 is TGTGCCAGCAGTGACTCCGGGGGGGCTAATGAAAAACTGTTTTTT.

The J gene is TRBJ2-2, the V gene TRBV6-5, with D tentatively TRBD2 (6 bases). The V and J ends lost 7 bases and 2 bases respectively, with 14 bases between them. Germline V gene data show CDR1 as MNHEY and CDR2 as SVGAGI. The CDR3 totals 15 residues. The CDR3 protein is CASTQSGLNTGELFF. CDR3 in DNA: TGTGCCAGCACCCAAAGCGGACTAAACACCGGGGAGCTGTTTTTT.

This chain uses TRBV2 with TRBJ1-5, with 7 bases lining up with TRBD1. This CDR3 has 16 residues. Per germline, CDR1 SNHLY and CDR2 FYNNEI. V gave up 6 bases and J gave up 3 bases; unmatched junction bases: 11. CDR3 region: CASSTRQGVFNQPQHF. CDR3 nucleotide sequence: TGTGCCAGCAGCACACGACAGGGAGTATTCAATCAGCCCCAGCATTTT.

In regard to this clone: One end of the junction does not line up with germline, which may come from a read error. V gene TRBV5-4 combines with J gene TRBJ1-2; no firm D call. From germline, CDR1 is SGHNT and CDR2 YYREEE (reference sequence). The CDR3 length is 15 residues. CDR3 nucleotide sequence: TGCGCCAGCAGCCCCACCCCTATGTGGTTGGATGGCTACACCTTC. Translated: CASSPTPMWLDGYTF.

This chain links TRBV10-3 with TRBJ1-1; no firm D call. The V gene lost 1 base and the J gene lost 8 bases, with 11 bases spanning the gap. The germline V gene has CDR1 ENHRY and CDR2 SYGVKD. The CDR3 runs 13 residues. In DNA, the CDR3 is TGTGCCATCAGTGAGTATGAGGAGACGGAAGCTTTCTTT. Translated: CAISEYEETEAFF.

This clone was detected a few times. The chain uses TRBV7-9 and TRBJ2-1, with D possibly matching TRBD1 (6 bases). The V gene's germline CDR1 is SEHNR and CDR2 FQNEAQ (reference sequence). The CDR3 runs 12 residues. V lost 10 bases and J 6 bases, leaving 13 bases between the germline ends. The CDR3 sequence is CATWSQGNEQFF. CDR3 DNA sequence: TGTGCCACCTGGTCACAGGGCAATGAGCAGTTCTTC.

The table lists this clone with a count of one. V and J are TRBV28 and TRBJ1-4; maybe TRBD1 (5 bases). Germline V CDR1 and CDR2: MDHEN, SYDVKM. The CDR3 contains 16 residues. Deletions cut 3 bases from V and 0 bases from J, with 11 bases between. CDR3 in DNA: TGTGCCAGCAGTTTCCGAGGGACCGCAACTAATGAAAAACTGTTTTTT. Translation: CASSFRGTATNEKLFF.